What follows are 32 T cell receptor beta chains derived from one specimen sequenced in a study of blood T cell repertoires in COVID-19. The repertoire was sequenced with immunoSEQ multiplex PCR; TCRdb's copy has only in-frame clones and lacks some. Seen here are about 300,000 clones, more than 70% observed once, and the top ten hold 6.9%. The specimen was peripheral blood. The receptors here all came from a woman under 40 who had recovered from COVID-19.

The V and J genes are TRBV15 and TRBJ2-5, with TRBD2 identical over 12 bases. In germline, CDR1 is LNHNV, CDR2 YYDKDF (reference sequence). The junction had 2 bases not matched to a gene; V was cut back by 1 base and J by 5 bases. The CDR3 is 15 residues long. DNA of the CDR3: TGTGCCACCAGCAGAGCAACTAGCGGGGGGGAGACCCAGTACTTC. It translates to CATSRATSGGETQYF.

V is TRBV29-1 and J is TRBJ1-1, with D tentatively TRBD1 (5 bases). Germline V lookup: CDR1 SQVTM, CDR2 ANQGSEA. V lost 4 bases to trimming and J lost 0 bases, with 15 bases between them. This CDR3 spans 15 amino acids. The CDR3 nucleotides read TGCAGCGTTGGGGAGTTGGGGGGTTTGAACACTGAAGCTTTCTTT. Protein sequence: CSVGELGGLNTEAFF.

The count of this clone is one. This chain uses TRBV6-1 with TRBJ1-3, with a tentative D call TRBD1 (5 bases). Per germline, CDR1 MNHNS and CDR2 SASEGT. The CDR3 is 14 amino acids. Trimming took off 2 bases at V and 4 bases at J, with 9 bases between the two ends. The DNA for the CDR3 is TGTGCCAGCAGTGAAACCAGACAGGGAAACACCATATATTTT. Its protein product is CASSETRQGNTIYF.

This clone occurred many times. This chain uses TRBV4-1 with TRBJ1-2; TRBD1 is a possible D gene (5 bases). CDR1 is MGHRA and CDR2 is YSYEKL in the germline V gene. V was shortened by 0 bases and J by 4 bases, with 6 bases between the two germline ends. CDR3 length: 13 amino acids. The CDR3 coding sequence is TGCGCCAGCAGCCAAGACGACAGCTATGGCTACACCTTC. Protein: CASSQDDSYGYTF.

This chain joins TRBV5-1 and TRBJ1-2; 8 bases are a match to TRBD1. CDR1 is SGHRS, CDR2 YFSETQ, per germline. The ends lost 4 bases at V and 8 bases at J; junction bases unmatched: 7. The CDR3 spans 13 residues. The CDR3: CASSPRQGSGYTF. CDR3 coding DNA: TGCGCCAGCAGCCCAAGACAGGGGTCGGGCTACACCTTC. Based on the CDR3 plus reference TRBV5-1 and TRBJ1-2, the full variable domain is KAGVTQTPRYLIKTRGQQVTLSCSPISGHRSVSWYQQTPGQGLQFLFEYFSETQRNKGNFPGRFSGRQFSNSRSEMNVSTLELGDSALYLCASSPRQGSGYTFGSGTRLTVV.

The chain couples TRBV19 to TRBJ1-5; 9 bases align to TRBD1. V was clipped by 6 bases and J by 6 bases; unmatched bases: 3. The CDR3 is made up of 13 amino acids. Germline lookup yields CDR1 LNHDA and CDR2 SQIVND (reference sequence). The CDR3 reads CASRGQGSQPQHF. CDR3 bases: TGTGCCAGTAGAGGACAGGGGAGTCAGCCCCAGCATTTT.

The chain couples TRBV2 to TRBJ1-4; possibly TRBD1 for D (5 bases). This CDR3 spans 16 amino acids. V was clipped by 3 bases and J by 6 bases, with 17 bases between them. The germline gives CDR1 SNHLY, CDR2 FYNNEI. This CDR3 reads CASSDGVGTGDEKLFF. In DNA, the CDR3 is TGTGCCAGCAGTGATGGGGTCGGGACGGGGGATGAAAAACTGTTTTTT.

The J gene is TRBJ1-1, the V gene TRBV7-3; D not resolved. From germline, CDR1 is SGHTA and CDR2 FQGTGA. The CDR3 contains 14 residues. Trimming shortened V by 2 bases and J by 12 bases, and 19 bases separated the two germline ends. The CDR3 reads CASSLRPVSEVTFF. The CDR3 nucleotides read TGTGCCAGCAGCTTACGACCCGTAAGCGAGGTAACTTTCTTT.

The genes are TRBV7-2 and TRBJ1-5; maybe TRBD1 (6 bases). Germline V gene data show CDR1 as SGHTA and CDR2 as FQGNSA. CDR3 length equals 17 residues. V lost 0 bases, J lost 6 bases, and 18 bases lay in between. CDR3 sequence (DNA): TGTGCCAGCAGCTTAGCGACCTCCTCCCAAGGGGGTCAGCCCCAGCATTTT. It yields the protein CASSLATSSQGGQPQHF.

This rearrangement joins TRBV23-1 to TRBJ2-5; 8 bases match TRBD1. TRBV23-1 is an open reading frame, and its role is uncertain. With 2 bases clipped from V and 7 bases from J, the junction kept 21 bases outside the gene matches. CDR3 size: 19 residues. DNA of the CDR3: TGCGCCAGCAGTCAAGCGAGGAAGAACCGGACAGGGTTAATTGGGACCCAGTACTTC. Protein: CASSQARKNRTGLIGTQYF.

The CDR3 reads CATSGGQRPTDTQYF. For the CDR3, the DNA is TGTGCCACCAGCGGGGGACAGCGACCCACAGATACGCAGTATTTT. The chain joins TRBV15 to TRBJ2-3; 7 bases map to TRBD1. V gave up 5 bases and J gave up 2 bases; unmatched junction bases: 7. Germline V gene sequence: CDR1 LNHNV, CDR2 YYDKDF (reference sequence). The CDR3 has 15 residues.

This clone was counted a single time. The V call is TRBV28, the J call TRBJ2-5; 8 positions match TRBD2. V gave up 5 bases and J gave up 2 bases; unmatched junction bases: 13. Germline values: CDR1 MDHEN, CDR2 SYDVKM. The CDR3 length is 17 residues. CDR3 residues: CASSPPFGLASQETQYF. For the CDR3, the DNA is TGTGCCAGCAGTCCCCCATTTGGACTAGCTTCACAAGAGACCCAGTACTTC.

The chain is built from TRBV29-1 and TRBJ1-1; 7 positions agree with TRBD1. The CDR3 has 14 residues. CDR1 is SQVTM and CDR2 is ANQGSEA in the germline V gene. V was pared by 6 bases and J by 3 bases, with 10 bases of the junction left unmatched. The CDR3 loop is CSVYGTEGDTEAFF. The CDR3 bases are TGCAGCGTCTATGGGACAGAAGGGGACACTGAAGCTTTCTTT.

V usage is TRBV28 and J usage is TRBJ2-7; 8 nucleotides agree with TRBD1. The V segment lost 6 bases and the J segment 3 bases; nucleotides outside the gene matches: 13. Germline CDR1 MDHEN, CDR2 SYDVKM. This CDR3 is 16 amino acids long. DNA of the CDR3: TGTGCCAGCAGCTACCCTAGCCTAGACAGGGGCTACGAGCAGTACTTC. Encoded protein: CASSYPSLDRGYEQYF.

The rearrangement uses TRBV19 and TRBJ1-1; 7 bases align to TRBD1. With V trimmed by 9 bases and J by 4 bases, 11 bases remained unmatched. CDR3 length: 14 amino acids. Germline assignment: CDR1 LNHDA and CDR2 SQIVND (reference sequence). This CDR3 is CASQQGPRLTEAFF. CDR3 DNA sequence: TGTGCCAGCCAACAGGGGCCCAGACTCACTGAAGCTTTCTTT.

In its sample, this clone was seen a few times. As DNA, the CDR3 is TGTGCCAGCAGTCAGAGGAGCTCCTACGAGCAGTACTTC. Its translation: CASSQRSSYEQYF. The chain uses TRBV2 and TRBJ2-7; D is uncertain. V dropped 5 bases and J dropped 0 bases, with 8 bases sitting between them. Germline CDR1 and CDR2: SNHLY and FYNNEI. The CDR3 spans 13 residues.

The chain carries TRBV5-4 and TRBJ2-7; D ambiguous. The CDR3 spans 13 residues. The ends were cut back, 2 bases at V and 2 bases at J, with 8 bases in the middle. Germline CDR1 reads SGHNT; CDR2 reads YYREEE (reference sequence). The CDR3 DNA sequence: TGTGCCAGCAGCTTAGACAACCCCTACGAGCAGTACTTC. Translating it yields CASSLDNPYEQYF. The variable domain in full, completed from reference TRBV5-4 and TRBJ2-7, reads ETGVTQSPTHLIKTRGQQVTLRCSSQSGHNTVSWYQQALGQGPQFIFQYYREEENGRGNFPPRFSGLQFPNYSSELNVNALELDDSALYLCASSLDNPYEQYFGPGTRLTVT.

With regard to this clone: A single base separates this from a much larger clone, so it may be a read error. The chain combines TRBV4-2 with TRBJ1-1, with 7 bases matching TRBD1. The J segment lost 5 bases and the V segment lost 0 bases, leaving 0 bases of the junction unmatched. The CDR3 is made up of 13 amino acids. Looked up from germline, CDR1 is LGHNA and CDR2 is YNFKEQ. As DNA, the CDR3 is TGTGCCAGCAGCCAAGACAGGGGGACTGAAGCTTTCTTT. Protein sequence: CASSQDRGTEAFF.

This clone occurred once. The CDR3 loop is CASSYPPLRGAPGDTQYF. The CDR3 DNA reads as TGTGCCAGCAGTTACCCCCCTTTGCGGGGGGCCCCCGGGGATACGCAGTATTTT. V gene TRBV6-2 or TRBV6-3 combines with J gene TRBJ2-3, with 8 bases identical to TRBD2. CDR1 MNHEY and CDR2 SVGEGT come from the germline V gene. Losses at the gene ends were 2 bases for V and 6 bases for J; bases not matched to a gene: 16. The CDR3 length is 18 residues.

The rearrangement uses TRBV5-1 and TRBJ2-2; no clear D gene. This CDR3 spans 18 amino acids. V lost 4 bases to trimming and J lost 5 bases, with 24 bases between them. Germline values: CDR1 SGHRS, CDR2 YFSETQ. The CDR3 spells CASSAYGESRYETGELFF. DNA for the CDR3: TGCGCCAGCAGCGCTTATGGTGAGAGCCGATATGAGACCGGGGAGCTGTTTTTT.

V and J are TRBV12-3 or TRBV12-4 and TRBJ2-7; TRBD1 agrees at 9 bases. The CDR3 totals 13 residues. The V and J ends lost 5 bases and 7 bases, in that order; junction bases with no gene match: 6. Here the CDR3 reads CASSATGGDEQYF. The CDR3 DNA reads as TGTGCCAGCAGTGCAACAGGGGGCGATGAGCAGTACTTC.

The rearrangement links TRBV9 to TRBJ1-5; 8 nucleotides agree with TRBD1. V lost 5 bases and J lost 5; bases outside the gene matches: 9. The CDR3 length is 15 residues. Germline CDR1 and CDR2: SGDLS and YYNGEE. CDR3 sequence reads: CASRPTDRDDQPQHF. Here the CDR3 DNA reads TGTGCCAGCAGACCTACGGACAGGGACGATCAGCCCCAGCATTTT.

The chain joins TRBV24-1 to TRBJ1-1; 7 bases are a match to TRBD1. V was pared by 2 bases and J by 8 bases, with 4 bases of the junction left unmatched. Germline V lookup: CDR1 KGHDR, CDR2 SFDVKD. This CDR3 spans 13 amino acids. The CDR3 DNA sequence: TGTGCCACCAGTGATTCAAGGGGGCGGGAAGCTTTCTTT. Translated, it gives CATSDSRGREAFF.

This rearrangement joins TRBV6-5 to TRBJ2-1; TRBD1 agrees at 8 bases. Trimming removed 4 bases from V and 3 bases from J; junction bases left unmatched: 8. The germline CDR1 and CDR2 sequences are MNHEY and SVGAGI. CDR3 length: 16 amino acids. CDR3 coding DNA: TGTGCCAGCAGTTCAGCGGACAGGGACTTCTACAATGAGCAGTTCTTC. Protein sequence: CASSSADRDFYNEQFF.

V gene TRBV11-2 combines with J gene TRBJ1-6; TRBD1 might be the D (5 bases). The CDR3 covers 15 residues. Germline CDR1 reads SGHAT; CDR2 reads FQNNGV. Trimming cost V 0 bases and J 8 bases, with 11 bases left between them. In DNA, the CDR3 is TGTGCCAGCAGCTTAGAAGCCCAAGGGGATTCACCCCTCCACTTT. It is translated as CASSLEAQGDSPLHF.

This chain links TRBV16 with TRBJ1-1; D remains ambiguous. Germline V gene lookup returns CDR1 KGHSY and CDR2 FQNENV. This CDR3 contains 13 residues. V was trimmed by 2 bases and J by 1 base, leaving 5 bases between them. Here the CDR3 DNA reads TGTGCCAGCAGCCAAATGAGGAACACTGAAGCTTTCTTT. The encoded protein is CASSQMRNTEAFF. Using reference TRBV16 and TRBJ1-1 for the parts outside the CDR3, the full variable domain is GEEVAQTPKHLVRGEGQKAKLYCAPIKGHSYVFWYQQVLKNEFKFLISFQNENVFDETGMPKERFSAKCLPNSPCSLEIQATKLEDSAVYFCASSQMRNTEAFFGQGTRLTVV.

The V call is TRBV20-1, the J call TRBJ2-7, with D maybe TRBD2 (5 bases). V was clipped by 6 bases and J by 5 bases, with 11 bases between them. CDR1 is DFQATT, CDR2 SNEGSKA, per germline (reference sequence). The CDR3 is 11 residues long. The CDR3 loop is CSALSGDEQYF. CDR3 sequence (DNA): TGCAGTGCCCTTTCCGGGGACGAGCAGTACTTC.

The chain joins TRBV10-1 to TRBJ2-7; 8 bases agree with TRBD1. Per germline, CDR1 WNHNN and CDR2 SYGVQD (reference sequence). With V trimmed by 10 bases and J by 6 bases, 11 bases remained unmatched. The CDR3 covers 13 residues. CDR3 DNA: TGCGCCACCCGGACAGGGTTTTTGGGCGAGCAGTACTTC. Protein product: CATRTGFLGEQYF.

The chain links TRBV7-9 to TRBJ2-7, with 7 bases aligning to TRBD1. Germline V gives CDR1 SEHNR, CDR2 FQNEAQ (reference sequence). CDR3 length equals 13 residues. V dropped 5 bases and J dropped 7; count of bases not matched to a gene: 8. The CDR3 bases are TGTGCCAGCAGCCTAACGGACAGGCCGGAGCAGTACTTC. It yields the protein CASSLTDRPEQYF. Supplemented by reference TRBV7-9 and TRBJ2-7, the full variable domain reads DTGVSQNPRHKITKRGQNVTFRCDPISEHNRLYWYRQTLGQGPEFLTYFQNEAQLEKSRLLSDRFSAERPKGSFSTLEIQRTEQGDSAMYLCASSLTDRPEQYFGPGTRLTVT.

The genes are TRBV3-1 (or the pseudogene TRBV3-2) and TRBJ2-1; 8 nucleotides line up with TRBD2. Trimming removed 2 bases from V and 4 bases from J; junction bases left unmatched: 13. Germline V gene sequence: CDR1 LGHDT, CDR2 YNNKEL (reference sequence). CDR3 length equals 18 residues. CDR3 coding DNA: TGTGCCAGCAGCCAACCACAGCGGGGGCGACCAGAATACAATGAGCAGTTCTTC. Residues: CASSQPQRGRPEYNEQFF.

The chain joins TRBV5-1 to TRBJ2-5; 10 nucleotides match TRBD1. CDR1 and CDR2 from the germline V gene are SGHRS and YFSETQ. J gave up 5 bases and V 7 bases, and 2 bases lay outside the gene matches. The CDR3 runs 12 residues. CDR3 coding DNA: TGCGCCAGCCGGGACAGGGGTGAGACCCAGTACTTC. Protein sequence: CASRDRGETQYF.

This rearrangement joins TRBV18 to TRBJ1-4, with D uncertain. Germline CDR1 and CDR2: KGHSH and LQKENI. The CDR3 contains 16 residues. The V end was cut by 0 bases, the J end by 9 bases, with 17 bases between. CDR3 region: CASSPPSVSRGKKLFF. CDR3 coding DNA: TGTGCCAGCTCACCACCGTCGGTGTCTAGAGGGAAAAAACTGTTTTTT.